A selection of T cell receptor beta chains follows, all from one sample in a study of T cell repertoires in cytomegalovirus infection. Via MiXCR, TCRdb re-called the reads, giving one row per CDR3 protein. The data contain some 920,000 distinct CDR3 sequences, roughly 30% of them singletons. These receptors lack a known antigen. This specimen consisted of cultured CD8+ T cells from PBMCs, obtained from culture after CMV antigen stimulation. The receptors come from a human donor in good health (CMV status not recorded). Some clones in this sample may be carry-over from other donors' samples. The CDR3 runs from the conserved cysteine through the conserved F or W. D genes are given only for firm matches. The size field is filled for only some rows; it gives once, few, many or a size class.

cdr3_aa cdr3_nt j_call v_call clone_size d_call
CASSLYDTGELFF TGTGCCAGCAGCTTGTACGACACCGGGGAGCTGTTTTTT TRBJ2-2 TRBV7-3 many -
CASTHPGADQPQHF TGTGCCAGCACCCATCCGGGGGCGGATCAGCCCCAGCATTTT TRBJ1-5 TRBV28 - -
CASTPGRGNADTQYF TGTGCCAGTACCCCGGGGCGGGGGAACGCTGATACGCAGTATTTT TRBJ2-3 TRBV19 few TRBD2
CAWTSGGYNEQFF TGTGCCTGGACTAGCGGGGGTTACAATGAGCAGTTCTTC TRBJ2-1 TRBV2 few TRBD2
CASSLYLAGDLPDTQYF TGTGCCAGCAGCCTTTACCTAGCGGGGGACCTCCCAGATACGCAGTATTTT TRBJ2-3 TRBV7-2 many TRBD2
CASSPGMGYGYTF TGTGCCAGCAGTCCAGGGATGGGCTATGGCTACACCTTC TRBJ1-2 TRBV27 - -
CASSLAGDLRHQKAFF TGTGCCAGCAGCTTAGCGGGGGATTTACGTCACCAAAAAGCTTTCTTT TRBJ1-1 TRBV7-9 few -
CASTLTGGYTEAFF TGTGCCAGCACCCTGACAGGGGGCTACACTGAAGCTTTCTTT TRBJ1-1 TRBV27 - TRBD1
CASSLLTGAPGTEAFF TGTGCCAGCAGTTTGCTGACAGGGGCGCCTGGCACTGAAGCTTTCTTT TRBJ1-1 TRBV28 - TRBD1
CASSQDVRSNYGYTF TGCGCCAGCAGCCAAGACGTACGCAGCAACTATGGCTACACCTTC TRBJ1-2 TRBV4-1 - -
CASSLADRGQEGHNEQFF TGTGCCAGCAGCTTAGCCGACAGGGGGCAGGAGGGCCACAATGAGCAGTTCTTC TRBJ2-1 TRBV7-9 - TRBD1
CASSTTQGDTGELFF TGTGCCAGCAGCACAACTCAAGGAGACACCGGGGAGCTGTTTTTT TRBJ2-2 TRBV11-2 - -
CATRRVGTGELFF TGTGCCACCAGGAGGGTTGGCACCGGGGAGCTGTTTTTT TRBJ2-2 TRBV15 - -